These 31 T cell receptor beta chains were all obtained from the same sample, sequenced in a study of cytomegalovirus exposure and HLA in healthy donors. Researchers ran the PCR with 60 Vbeta and 13 Jbeta primers. The data were produced by immunoSEQ multiplex PCR, yet TCRdb's version contains in-frame clones alone and is incomplete. The sample holds around 160,000 clones, roughly 76% seen once. Sequencing was done on a sample of PBMCs. All receptors come from a human donor in good health.

Remarks on this clone: Other DNA sequences of this sample code for an identical CDR3. The chain links TRBV5-1 to TRBJ2-3; 14 bases agree with TRBD2. CDR3 size: 16 residues. Germline lookup yields CDR1 SGHRS and CDR2 YFSETQ. With 2 bases clipped from V and 3 bases from J, the junction kept 2 bases outside the gene matches. CDR3 nucleotide sequence: TGCGCCAGCAGCTTAGGGACTAGCGGGGGTACAGATACGCAGTATTTT. It specifies CASSLGTSGGTDTQYF.

V gene TRBV9 combines with J gene TRBJ2-1; 16 bases line up with TRBD2. The CDR3 loop spans 17 amino acids. CDR1 and CDR2 from the germline V gene are SGDLS and YYNGEE. The V and J ends lost 3 bases and 7 bases, in that order; junction bases with no gene match: 7. The CDR3 DNA is TGTGCCAGCAGCGCCGGGACTAGCGGGGGGGCCAAAAATGAGCAGTTCTTC. Translated: CASSAGTSGGAKNEQFF.

This CDR3 reads CASSDITGTDGGEETQYF. In nucleotides, the CDR3 is TGTGCCAGCAGCGATATTACCGGGACAGACGGAGGGGAAGAGACCCAGTACTTC. This chain connects TRBV7-9 to TRBJ2-5, with D tentatively TRBD1 (7 bases). There are 18 residues in the CDR3. V was trimmed by 5 bases and J by 3 bases, leaving 25 bases between them. Germline V gene lookup returns CDR1 SEHNR and CDR2 FQNEAQ (reference sequence). The variable domain in full, completed from reference TRBV7-9 and TRBJ2-5, reads DTGVSQNPRHKITKRGQNVTFRCDPISEHNRLYWYRQTLGQGPEFLTYFQNEAQLEKSRLLSDRFSAERPKGSFSTLEIQRTEQGDSAMYLCASSDITGTDGGEETQYFGPGTRLLVL.

This chain links TRBV6-1 with TRBJ1-1; TRBD1 matches 8 bases. The CDR3 is 15 residues long. V shed 5 bases and J 5 bases; nucleotides not matched to a gene: 10. Germline values: CDR1 MNHNS, CDR2 SASEGT. The CDR3 loop reads CASSSTQTGATEAFF. Here the CDR3 DNA reads TGTGCCAGCAGTTCTACCCAGACAGGGGCAACTGAAGCTTTCTTT.

This sequence joins TRBV27 and TRBJ2-5, with TRBD2 matching over 11 bases. With V trimmed by 1 base and J by 1 base, 5 bases remained unmatched. The length of the CDR3 is 17 residues. Germline assignment: CDR1 MNHEY and CDR2 SMNVEV (reference sequence). The CDR3 nucleotides read TGTGCCAGCAGTTTATTAGCGGGGGGGGATTTCCAAGAGACCCAGTACTTC. It yields the protein CASSLLAGGDFQETQYF.

The gene calls are TRBV29-1 and TRBJ2-1; TRBD2 matches at 10 bases. V was clipped by 4 bases and J by 11 bases; unmatched bases: 8. The CDR3 runs to 13 residues. Germline values: CDR1 SQVTM, CDR2 ANQGSEA. CDR3 residues: CSVVRASGGKQFF. CDR3 bases: TGCAGCGTTGTAAGGGCTAGCGGGGGCAAGCAGTTCTTC.

This chain connects TRBV6-1 to TRBJ2-7; 8 positions agree with TRBD1. Germline loops: CDR1 MNHNS, CDR2 SASEGT. V lost 6 bases, J lost 5 bases, and 12 bases stayed unmatched. This CDR3 is built from 15 residues. The chain's CDR3 is CASRDRALVSHEQYF. As DNA, the CDR3 is TGTGCCAGCAGGGACAGGGCTTTGGTTTCGCACGAGCAGTACTTC.

This clone was observed a handful of times. V is TRBV4-3 and J is TRBJ1-3, with 8 bases aligning to TRBD1. Germline CDR1 and CDR2: LGHNA and YSLEER. V trimming: 5 bases; J trimming: 1 base; junction bases outside the gene matches: 7. This CDR3 spans 16 amino acids. The CDR3 protein is CASSASDRDSGNTIYF. The CDR3 DNA sequence: TGCGCCAGCAGCGCATCGGACAGGGATTCTGGAAACACCATATATTTT.

Comment on this clone: Other DNA sequences from this sample encode an identical CDR3 as well. This rearrangement joins TRBV18 to TRBJ1-4, with D tentatively TRBD1 (5 bases). The CDR3 totals 16 residues. Trimming stripped 3 bases from V and 0 bases from J, with 11 bases between. CDR1 and CDR2 from the germline V gene are KGHSH and LQKENI. The CDR3: CASSPTDISTNEKLFF. The CDR3 region has the DNA TGTGCCAGCTCACCCACGGACATTTCAACTAATGAAAAACTGTTTTTT.

This clone was found a few times. This chain uses TRBV5-8 with TRBJ1-2, with unresolved D. The germline gives CDR1 SGHTS, CDR2 YDEGEE. Trimming removed 4 bases at V and 8 bases at J, with 15 bases between. This CDR3 has 13 residues. CDR3 sequence reads: CASSREQSEGYTF. CDR3 DNA sequence: TGTGCCAGCAGCCGGGAACAATCAGAGGGCTACACCTTC.

This chain uses TRBV4-3 with TRBJ2-2; the match to TRBD2 covers 8 bases. The germline V gene encodes CDR1 LGHNA and CDR2 YSLEER. V shed 1 base and J 0 bases; nucleotides not matched to a gene: 10. The CDR3 covers 19 residues. The CDR3 bases are TGCGCCAGCAGCCAAGTTATCCAGCGGGGGATTTCGAACACCGGGGAGCTGTTTTTT. Encoded protein: CASSQVIQRGISNTGELFF.

The chain is built from TRBV7-6 and TRBJ2-1; TRBD2 aligns across 10 bases. The CDR3 runs to 21 residues. Germline CDR1 is SGHVS and CDR2 is FNYEAQ. Unmatched junction bases numbered 19, after V lost 5 bases and J lost 0 bases. The CDR3 DNA is TGTGCCAGCAGCCCCGCCGTAGCTAGCGGGGGCCCTATGAGCTCCTACAATGAGCAGTTCTTC. Protein product: CASSPAVASGGPMSSYNEQFF.

CDR3 nucleotide sequence: TGCGCCAGCAGCCCGGCTAGTAACTATGGCTACACCTTC. Its protein is CASSPASNYGYTF. This rearrangement joins TRBV5-1 to TRBJ1-2, with D unclear. The CDR3 contains 13 residues. The ends were cut back, 4 bases at V and 1 base at J, with 8 bases in the middle. CDR1 is SGHRS, CDR2 YFSETQ, per germline.

In DNA, the CDR3 is TGTGCCAGTAGTCTCAGGACAGGGGTCCACGAGCAGTACTTC. It translates to CASSLRTGVHEQYF. The gene calls are TRBV19 and TRBJ2-7, with 9 bases fitting TRBD1. CDR1 and CDR2 (germline): LNHDA, SQIVND (reference sequence). Losses at the gene ends were 5 bases for V and 5 bases for J; bases not matched to a gene: 7. This CDR3 is 14 amino acids long.

The rearrangement uses TRBV6-1 and TRBJ1-5, with D possibly matching TRBD1 (6 bases). The V and J ends lost 4 bases and 3 bases respectively, with 13 bases between them. Per germline, CDR1 MNHNS and CDR2 SASEGT. The CDR3 runs 15 residues. CDR3: CASSATGKNNQPQHF. The CDR3 DNA follows: TGTGCCAGCAGTGCTACAGGGAAGAACAATCAGCCCCAGCATTTT.

V and J are TRBV27 and TRBJ2-5; D is uncertain. V was pared by 2 bases and J by 7 bases, with 11 bases between. The CDR3 spans 13 residues. Germline values: CDR1 MNHEY, CDR2 SMNVEV (reference sequence). For the CDR3, the DNA is TGTGCCAGCAGTTTAAGAGCCCGTGGGACCCAGTACTTC. It is translated as CASSLRARGTQYF.

The J gene is TRBJ1-2, the V gene TRBV6-5; D not resolved. Per germline, CDR1 MNHEY and CDR2 SVGAGI. The CDR3 is made up of 13 amino acids. V was clipped by 2 bases and J by 7 bases, with 11 bases between them. CDR3 nucleotides: TGTGCCAGCAGTTACCGTTTTACCGGTGGCTACACCTTC. Translation: CASSYRFTGGYTF.

The chain joins TRBV19 to TRBJ1-1, with 8 bases identical to TRBD1. The germline gives CDR1 LNHDA, CDR2 SQIVND (reference sequence). This CDR3 comprises 21 residues. V was clipped by 6 bases and J by 1 base; unmatched bases: 25. CDR3: CASRVGETGALFGVWNTEAFF. Here the CDR3 DNA reads TGTGCCAGTAGGGTCGGTGAGACAGGGGCGTTATTTGGGGTTTGGAACACTGAAGCTTTCTTT.

The chain has TRBV2 and TRBJ2-5, with 8 bases identical to TRBD2. Trimming removed 7 bases from V and 4 bases from J; junction bases left unmatched: 17. The germline V gene encodes CDR1 SNHLY and CDR2 FYNNEI. The CDR3 extends over 17 amino acids. The CDR3 DNA reads as TGTGCCAGCAAGACCCCAAGACTAGCGAGGGGTTTAGAGACCCAGTACTTC. This translates into CASKTPRLARGLETQYF. The variable domain in full, with the rest retrieved from reference TRBV2 and TRBJ2-5, is EPEVTQTPSHQVTQMGQEVILRCVPISNHLYFYWYRQILGQKVEFLVSFYNNEISEKSEIFDDQFSVERPDGSNFTLKIRSTKLEDSAMYFCASKTPRLARGLETQYFGPGTRLLVL.

This rearrangement joins TRBV5-6 to TRBJ1-2, with D possibly being TRBD1 (5 bases). V lost 2 bases and J lost 7, with 18 bases in between. The germline CDR1 and CDR2 sequences are SGHDT and YYEEEE. The CDR3 is 15 residues long. In nucleotides, the CDR3 is TGTGCCAGCAGCTTCTCAGGGTCCCTGAGCTTTGGCTACACCTTC. This translates into CASSFSGSLSFGYTF. The whole variable domain, filled in from reference TRBV5-6 and TRBJ1-2, reads DAGVTQSPTHLIKTRGQQVTLRCSPKSGHDTVSWYQQALGQGPQFIFQYYEEEERQRGNFPDRFSGHQFPNYSSELNVNALLLGDSALYLCASSFSGSLSFGYTFGSGTRLTVV.

This clone was counted a single time. The rearrangement uses TRBV15 and TRBJ1-1; D call uncertain. Trimming pared 4 bases from V and 5 bases from J, leaving 14 bases between. CDR1 and CDR2 from the germline V gene are LNHNV and YYDKDF (reference sequence). The CDR3 has 14 amino acids. This CDR3 is CATSTPGVGTEAFF. CDR3 nucleotide sequence: TGTGCCACCAGCACCCCAGGCGTTGGGACTGAAGCTTTCTTT.

This clone was counted between two and nine times. The chain carries TRBV2 and TRBJ2-4; 12 bases align to TRBD1. Germline V gene data show CDR1 as SNHLY and CDR2 as FYNNEI. The CDR3 consists of 19 residues. J was trimmed by 7 bases and V by 2 bases; bases with no gene match: 15. The CDR3 loop is CASSEIFMDWGQGANIQYF. The CDR3 region has the DNA TGTGCCAGCAGTGAAATTTTTATGGACTGGGGACAGGGGGCGAACATTCAGTACTTC.

This clone was detected only a few times. The chain uses TRBV19 and TRBJ2-1, with TRBD1 matching 7 bases. Germline assignment: CDR1 LNHDA and CDR2 SQIVND (reference sequence). With V trimmed by 4 bases and J by 2 bases, 5 bases remained unmatched. The CDR3 covers 15 residues. The CDR3 region has the DNA TGTGCCAGTAGTAATAGACAGGGCCCCTACAATGAGCAGTTCTTC. As protein: CASSNRQGPYNEQFF. The full variable domain, with the rest looked up from reference TRBV19 and TRBJ2-1, is DGGITQSPKYLFRKEGQNVTLSCEQNLNHDAMYWYRQDPGQGLRLIYYSQIVNDFQKGDIAEGYSVSREKKESFPLTVTSAQKNPTAFYLCASSNRQGPYNEQFFGPGTRLTVL.

This clone was observed once. The rearrangement uses TRBV5-4 and TRBJ2-3; 12 nucleotides agree with TRBD2. This CDR3 is built from 16 residues. CDR1 is SGHNT, CDR2 YYREEE, per germline (reference sequence). The V gene end was trimmed by 4 bases and the J gene end by 1 base; junction bases not matched to a gene: 4. CDR3 in DNA: TGTGCCAGCAGCCAAAGACTAGCGGGGGGCACAGATACGCAGTATTTT. Its protein product is CASSQRLAGGTDTQYF.

The genes are TRBV19 and TRBJ1-6; 9 nucleotides align to TRBD1. Germline V gives CDR1 LNHDA, CDR2 SQIVND (reference sequence). V shed 2 bases, J shed 9 bases, and the junction held 8 bases outside the gene matches. The CDR3 covers 16 residues. The CDR3 DNA reads TGTGCCAGTAGTATACCGCGGACAGGGGCAAGTTCACCCCTCCACTTT. Residues: CASSIPRTGASSPLHF.

The chain uses TRBV7-2 and TRBJ2-1; the match to TRBD1 covers 9 bases. Trimming took 5 bases from V and 6 from J; bases not matched to a gene: 8. The CDR3 length is 15 residues. Germline V gene lookup returns CDR1 SGHTA and CDR2 FQGNSA. CDR3 coding DNA: TGTGCCAGCAGCCTTACCGGGACAGGGTTCAATGAGCAGTTCTTC. It is translated as CASSLTGTGFNEQFF.

The gene calls are TRBV6-1 and TRBJ1-4; the D gene is possibly TRBD1 (6 bases). The CDR3 consists of 15 residues. Germline V gives CDR1 MNHNS, CDR2 SASEGT. V was clipped by 7 bases and J by 7 bases, with 19 bases between them. The CDR3 is CASTPLGGLGEKLFF. The CDR3 DNA reads TGTGCCAGCACTCCCCTAGGGGGTCTTGGTGAAAAACTGTTTTTT.

This clone was observed once. The V and J genes are TRBV7-2 and TRBJ2-3; 12 nucleotides agree with TRBD2. Trimming took 5 bases from V and 4 from J; bases not matched to a gene: 4. Germline-derived CDR1 and CDR2 are SGHTA and FQGNSA. The CDR3 contains 15 residues. This CDR3 is CASSVLAGGADTQYF. The CDR3, as DNA: TGTGCCAGCAGCGTCCTAGCGGGGGGGGCAGATACGCAGTATTTT.

J is TRBJ2-7 and V is TRBV2, with TRBD1 matching over 10 bases. J gave up 3 bases and V 3 bases, and 5 bases lay outside the gene matches. Germline CDR1 reads SNHLY; CDR2 reads FYNNEI. The CDR3 consists of 15 residues. The CDR3 DNA reads as TGTGCCAGCAGTGATCGTGGGACAGGGGTCTACGAGCAGTACTTC. This codes for CASSDRGTGVYEQYF.

The V gene is TRBV6-6, the J gene TRBJ1-1, with D uncertain. There are 13 residues in the CDR3. Germline lookup yields CDR1 MNHNY and CDR2 SVGAGI (reference sequence). V shed 1 base and J shed 9 bases, with 12 bases lying between them. CDR3 sequence reads: CASSYYPWRKAFF. CDR3 in DNA: TGTGCCAGCAGTTACTACCCTTGGAGAAAAGCTTTCTTT.

As to this clone: The sample carries other DNA sequences with the same CDR3. The rearrangement uses TRBV2 and TRBJ1-6; a weak D match, TRBD1 (6 bases). Trimming took 6 bases from V and 0 from J, leaving 9 bases between them. The CDR3 has 15 residues. Germline V gene sequence: CDR1 SNHLY, CDR2 FYNNEI. The CDR3 DNA sequence: TGTGCCAGCAGAACAGGGAGCTCCTATAATTCACCCCTCCACTTT. Translated: CASRTGSSYNSPLHF.